A single T cell receptor beta chain is shown here with its context. Its antigen is as yet unknown. The germline CDR1 and CDR2 sequences are SNHLY and FYNNEI. This CDR3 is 15 amino acids long. V shed 7 bases and J 1 base; nucleotides not matched to a gene: 6. Sorting of unstimulated PBMCs yielded separate CD3+CD4+ and CD3+CD8+ fractions. The record originates from a study of T cell clones after liver transplantation. Study in general: Subjects received no induction therapy and standard immunosuppression until randomization at 12-24 months post-transplant. Timepoints were pre-transplant, pre-withdrawal, and after withdrawal was completed or failed. Study conclusions and caveats: Conclusions were preliminary, with small, heterogeneous patient groups.

Some clones are missing from TCRdb's copy, which holds only in-frame ones; the method was immunoSEQ multiplex PCR. Here the sample spans 75,000 to 95,000 clones, around 84% being singletons. Sequencing was performed on CD4+ T cells from blood, taken 48 months after liver transplant. The receptor was isolated from a human patient who received a liver transplant. Some T cells may originate from the graft donor. The V and J genes are TRBV2 and TRBJ2-3; 9 bases line up with TRBD1. For the CDR3, the DNA is TGTGCCAGCAACTCCCGGGACAGGGGCACAGATACGCAGTATTTT. This translates into CASNSRDRGTDTQYF.